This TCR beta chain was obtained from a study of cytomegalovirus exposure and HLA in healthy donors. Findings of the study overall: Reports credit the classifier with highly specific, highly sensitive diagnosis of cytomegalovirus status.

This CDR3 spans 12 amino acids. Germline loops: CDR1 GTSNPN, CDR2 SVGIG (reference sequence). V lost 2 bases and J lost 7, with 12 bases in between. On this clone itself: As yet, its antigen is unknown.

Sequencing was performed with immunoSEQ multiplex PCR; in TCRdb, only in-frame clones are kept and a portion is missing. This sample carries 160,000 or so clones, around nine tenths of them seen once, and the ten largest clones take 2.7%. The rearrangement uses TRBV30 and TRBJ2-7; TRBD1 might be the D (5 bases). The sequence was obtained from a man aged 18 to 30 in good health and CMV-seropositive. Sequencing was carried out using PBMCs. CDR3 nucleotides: TGTGCCTGGAGTCTGGGGCAGGTGGAGCAGTACTTC. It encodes CAWSLGQVEQYF.